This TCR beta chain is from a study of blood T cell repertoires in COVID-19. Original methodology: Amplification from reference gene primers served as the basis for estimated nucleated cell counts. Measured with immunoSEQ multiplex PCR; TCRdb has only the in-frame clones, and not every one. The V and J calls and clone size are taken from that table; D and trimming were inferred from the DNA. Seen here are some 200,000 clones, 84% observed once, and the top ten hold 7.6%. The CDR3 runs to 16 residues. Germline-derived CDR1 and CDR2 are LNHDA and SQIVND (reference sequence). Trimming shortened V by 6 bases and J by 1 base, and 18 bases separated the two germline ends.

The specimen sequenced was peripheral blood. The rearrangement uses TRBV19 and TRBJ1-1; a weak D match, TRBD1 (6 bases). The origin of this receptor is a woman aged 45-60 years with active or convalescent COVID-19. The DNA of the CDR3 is TGTGCCAGTAGGGAGTGGTGGGGGGGGCCGAACACTGAAGCTTTCTTT. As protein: CASREWWGGPNTEAFF.